These 29 T cell receptor beta chains were sequenced from one sample in a study of CD8 T cells in ankylosing spondylitis. TCRdb reprocessed the 5' RACE reads with MiXCR, giving one entry per CDR3 protein. The data hold 200,000 or so distinct CDR3 sequences, with roughly 25% observed a single time. Sequenced: blood, either unsorted or a sorted T cell fraction (not recorded which). Receptors originate from a male donor with ankylosing spondylitis or in good health (not recorded which).

This clonotype was counted ten times or more. The V call is TRBV29-1, the J call TRBJ2-5, with TRBD2 as a possible D gene (5 bases). V was trimmed by 4 bases and J by 3 bases, leaving 15 bases between them. Germline V lookup: CDR1 SQVTM, CDR2 ANQGSEA. The CDR3 sequence is 14 residues long. CDR3 residues: CSVVLETKEETQYF. The CDR3 coding sequence is TGCAGCGTTGTCCTGGAGACTAAAGAAGAGACCCAGTACTTC.

This clonotype was counted between two and nine times. The J gene is TRBJ1-1, the V gene TRBV5-1, with D maybe TRBD1 (6 bases). With 4 bases removed from V and 3 bases from J, the gap between germline ends came to 13 bases. Germline V CDR1 and CDR2: SGHRS, YFSETQ. The CDR3 length is 14 residues. CDR3 sequence: CASSLEGGDTEAFF. The CDR3 DNA sequence: TGCGCCAGCAGCCTCGAGGGGGGTGACACTGAAGCTTTCTTT.

There are a few counts of this clonotype. The genes are TRBV20-1 and TRBJ2-5; tentatively, D is TRBD1 (7 bases). The CDR3 is 15 residues long. CDR1 is DFQATT, CDR2 SNEGSKA, per germline (reference sequence). V was clipped by 7 bases and J by 1 base, with 19 bases between them. The chain's CDR3 is CSGDSVEGPQETQYF. CDR3 nucleotide sequence: TGCAGTGGGGACAGCGTGGAGGGGCCCCAAGAGACCCAGTACTTC.

Only a few counts were recorded for this clonotype. The V call is TRBV29-1, the J call TRBJ2-3; D is unresolved. The V gene's germline CDR1 is SQVTM and CDR2 ANQGSEA. Between the trimmed V and J ends, which lost 4 bases and 0 bases, there was a span of 8 bases. CDR3 length equals 13 residues. The CDR3 DNA reads TGCAGCGTTGTGCCAGACAGCACAGATACGCAGTATTTT. It is translated as CSVVPDSTDTQYF.

The chain has TRBV10-3 and TRBJ2-7; possibly TRBD1 for D (6 bases). Germline CDR1 reads ENHRY; CDR2 reads SYGVKD. Trimming shortened V by 4 bases and J by 0 bases, and 10 bases separated the two germline ends. CDR3 length: 14 amino acids. The CDR3 sequence is CAISGTETSYEQYF. The CDR3 nucleotides read TGTGCCATCAGTGGGACAGAGACCTCCTACGAGCAGTACTTC.

This rearrangement joins TRBV29-1 to TRBJ2-3, with D perhaps matching TRBD1 or TRBD2 (5 bases each). This CDR3 region has 11 residues. The V gene's germline CDR1 is SQVTM and CDR2 ANQGSEA. Trimming took off 7 bases at V and 10 bases at J, with 15 bases between the two ends. The CDR3 coding sequence is TGCAGCGCTGGCTCGGGGCAGTCGCAGTATTTT. This translates into CSAGSGQSQYF.

The chain uses TRBV3-1 and TRBJ2-2; 10 positions match TRBD2. Losses at the gene ends were 1 base for V and 7 bases for J; bases not matched to a gene: 3. Germline CDR1 is LGHDT and CDR2 is YNNKEL (reference sequence). The CDR3 runs to 15 residues. This CDR3 reads CASSQGTSGLGELFF. The DNA of the CDR3 is TGTGCCAGCAGCCAAGGGACTAGCGGTCTCGGGGAGCTGTTTTTT. The entire variable domain, with the rest obtained from reference TRBV3-1 and TRBJ2-2, is as follows: DTAVSQTPKYLVTQMGNDKSIKCEQNLGHDTMYWYKQDSKKFLKIMFSYNNKELIINETVPNRFSPKSPDKAHLNLHINSLELGDSAVYFCASSQGTSGLGELFFGEGSRLTVL.

This clonotype appeared a few times. The chain carries TRBV5-1 and TRBJ1-1; a weak D match, TRBD1 (5 bases). CDR1 is SGHRS, CDR2 YFSETQ, per germline. The V and J ends lost 7 bases and 5 bases respectively, with 18 bases between them. This CDR3 is 14 amino acids long. CDR3 amino acids: CASFNGGIETEAFF. Written as DNA, the CDR3 is TGCGCCAGCTTTAACGGGGGGATTGAAACTGAAGCTTTCTTT.

The chain carries TRBV5-1 and TRBJ2-1; a possible D gene is TRBD2 (5 bases). The CDR3 runs to 15 residues. V was trimmed by 0 bases and J by 4 bases, leaving 11 bases between them. Germline-derived CDR1 and CDR2 are SGHRS and YFSETQ. CDR3 residues: CASSLANGDYNEQFF. CDR3 bases: TGCGCCAGCAGCTTGGCGAACGGGGATTACAATGAGCAGTTCTTC.

V is TRBV7-9 and J is TRBJ2-1; D not resolved. This CDR3 contains 11 residues. Looked up from germline, CDR1 is SEHNR and CDR2 is FQNEAQ (reference sequence). Trimming removed 3 bases at V and 8 bases at J, with 5 bases between. CDR3 sequence reads: CASSFFDEQFF. In DNA, the CDR3 is TGTGCCAGCAGCTTCTTCGATGAGCAGTTCTTC.

J is TRBJ2-7 and V is TRBV12-3 or TRBV12-4; possible D gene TRBD1, 5 bases. The CDR3 is 14 residues long. V was clipped by 3 bases and J by 5 bases, with 14 bases between them. The DNA of the CDR3 is TGTGCCAGCAGTTTGATGCAGGGCTCGGACGAGCAGTACTTC. This translates into CASSLMQGSDEQYF.

This clonotype occurred many times. The genes are TRBV7-6 and TRBJ2-5, with a possible D match to TRBD1 (6 bases). V was cut by 5 bases and J by 3 bases, with 10 bases left in between. The germline V gene encodes CDR1 SGHVS and CDR2 FNYEAQ. The CDR3 has 13 amino acids. The CDR3 spells CASSQTGKETQYF. CDR3 DNA sequence: TGTGCCAGCAGCCAAACAGGGAAAGAGACCCAGTACTTC.

This clonotype showed up many times. The rearrangement uses TRBV11-2 and TRBJ1-6; the D is unclear. Germline V gene sequence: CDR1 SGHAT, CDR2 FQNNGV. Trimming pared 0 bases from V and 7 bases from J, leaving 7 bases between. CDR3 length: 14 amino acids. DNA for the CDR3: TGTGCCAGCAGCTTAGAGGCCAGAAATTCACCCCTCCACTTT. Protein: CASSLEARNSPLHF.

The chain carries TRBV7-2 and TRBJ2-1; D is unclear. Between the trimmed V and J ends, which lost 2 bases and 1 base, there was a span of 6 bases. The V gene's germline CDR1 is SGHTA and CDR2 FQGNSA. The CDR3 covers 14 residues. The chain's CDR3 is CASSLLPSYNEQFF. The CDR3 nucleotides read TGTGCCAGCAGCTTATTACCGTCCTACAATGAGCAGTTCTTC.

V usage is TRBV19 and J usage is TRBJ2-7; possibly TRBD2 for D (6 bases). The CDR3 is 15 amino acids. V was trimmed by 5 bases and J by 1 base, leaving 15 bases between them. The V gene's germline CDR1 is LNHDA and CDR2 SQIVND (reference sequence). As DNA, the CDR3 is TGTGCCAGTAGTCCTCGGGCTAGCGTTTCCTACGAGCAGTACTTC. As protein: CASSPRASVSYEQYF.

Many counts were recorded for this clonotype. The rearrangement joins TRBV29-1 to TRBJ2-3, with D perhaps matching TRBD2 (6 bases). Trimming removed 2 bases at V and 6 bases at J, with 15 bases between. Per germline, CDR1 SQVTM and CDR2 ANQGSEA. The CDR3 spans 14 residues. The CDR3 spells CSVEQSGVGDTQYF. In DNA, the CDR3 is TGCAGCGTTGAACAGTCGGGGGTCGGGGATACGCAGTATTTT.

The chain combines TRBV4-3 with TRBJ2-7; TRBD2 agrees at 12 bases. This CDR3 has 15 amino acids. CDR1 LGHNA and CDR2 YSLEER come from the germline V gene. After removal of 1 base from V and 4 bases from J, the junction contained 2 bases not matched to a gene. The DNA of the CDR3 is TGCGCCAGCAGCCAAGTCCTAGCGGGAGGGTACGAGCAGTACTTC. It encodes CASSQVLAGGYEQYF.

This clonotype was recorded a few times. The rearrangement links TRBV5-1 to TRBJ2-1; D perhaps matches TRBD1 (6 bases). Looked up from germline, CDR1 is SGHRS and CDR2 is YFSETQ. The CDR3 has 14 residues. The V and J ends lost 4 bases and 1 base respectively, with 9 bases between them. CDR3: CASSMTGSYNEQFF. The CDR3 DNA reads as TGCGCCAGCAGCATGACAGGATCCTACAATGAGCAGTTCTTC.

V gene TRBV6-5 combines with J gene TRBJ1-6; TRBD1 might be the D (6 bases). Germline V lookup: CDR1 MNHEY, CDR2 SVGAGI. This CDR3 comprises 15 residues. V was shortened by 0 bases and J by 7 bases, with 10 bases between the two germline ends. The CDR3 DNA is TGTGCCAGCAGTTACTCGAGGGGGGAGAATTCACCCCTCCACTTT. Its protein is CASSYSRGENSPLHF.

The chain combines TRBV5-1 with TRBJ2-7; 8 nucleotides align to TRBD1. The CDR3 has 15 residues. Germline assignment: CDR1 SGHRS and CDR2 YFSETQ. V lost 0 bases and J lost 2; bases outside the gene matches: 4. CDR3 DNA sequence: TGCGCCAGCAGCTTGGGACAGGGGCTACCCTACGAGCAGTACTTC. The encoded protein is CASSLGQGLPYEQYF.

This clonotype was observed at least ten times. The rearrangement links TRBV6-5 to TRBJ2-1, with TRBD2 identical over 9 bases. The CDR3 contains 14 residues. J was trimmed by 7 bases and V by 2 bases; bases with no gene match: 3. The germline CDR1 and CDR2 sequences are MNHEY and SVGAGI. CDR3 sequence reads: CASSYVGLANEQFF. Here the CDR3 DNA reads TGTGCCAGCAGTTACGTAGGACTAGCGAATGAGCAGTTCTTC.

This chain uses TRBV11-2 with TRBJ2-3, with D perhaps matching TRBD2 (6 bases). CDR3 size: 12 residues. V gave up 1 base and J gave up 10 bases, with 9 bases separating them. Germline V gene sequence: CDR1 SGHAT, CDR2 FQNNGV. The CDR3 sequence: CASSLGGIAQYF. CDR3 in DNA: TGTGCCAGCAGCTTAGGCGGGATCGCGCAGTATTTT.

The table lists this clonotype with many counts. The chain is built from TRBV7-8 and TRBJ2-1; tentative D call: TRBD1 (5 bases). The CDR3 totals 17 residues. V lost 3 bases to trimming and J lost 0 bases, with 15 bases between them. CDR1 and CDR2 (germline): SGHVS, FQNEAQ. The CDR3 coding sequence is TGTGCCAGCAGCTTGTGGAAGGGGCCTAGCTCCTACAATGAGCAGTTCTTC. It codes for CASSLWKGPSSYNEQFF.

This clonotype has only a few counts. The rearrangement joins TRBV9 to TRBJ2-1, with a tentative D call TRBD1 (6 bases). This CDR3 has 17 residues. The V end was cut by 3 bases, the J end by 3 bases, with 19 bases between. CDR1 and CDR2 from the germline V gene are SGDLS and YYNGEE. The CDR3 here is CASSGPPGDKDYNEQFF. The CDR3 DNA sequence: TGTGCCAGCAGCGGGCCCCCCGGGGACAAAGACTACAATGAGCAGTTCTTC.

This clonotype was counted between two and nine times. The chain uses TRBV27 and TRBJ1-1; D ambiguous. In germline, CDR1 is MNHEY, CDR2 SMNVEV (reference sequence). V was shortened by 0 bases and J by 2 bases, with 10 bases between the two germline ends. The CDR3 spans 15 residues. The CDR3 DNA sequence: TGTGCCAGCAGTTTATCCGGCGGAGTCAACACTGAAGCTTTCTTT. This encodes CASSLSGGVNTEAFF.

This chain links TRBV10-3 with TRBJ1-1; no firm D call. The V end was cut by 8 bases, the J end by 5 bases, with 15 bases between. The CDR3 extends over 13 amino acids. Germline V gene lookup returns CDR1 ENHRY and CDR2 SYGVKD. CDR3 residues: CAIAQAPRTEAFF. The CDR3, as DNA: TGTGCCATCGCTCAGGCCCCGCGGACTGAAGCTTTCTTT.

V gene TRBV27 combines with J gene TRBJ2-7; D is uncertain. The V gene's germline CDR1 is MNHEY and CDR2 SMNVEV (reference sequence). The CDR3 consists of 17 residues. V was clipped by 4 bases and J by 2 bases, with 21 bases between them. The CDR3 reads CASSSKFGPKVPYEQYF. CDR3 nucleotides: TGTGCCAGCAGTTCGAAGTTCGGACCGAAAGTACCCTACGAGCAGTACTTC.

The rearrangement uses TRBV7-2 and TRBJ2-1; D is ambiguous. The CDR3 covers 15 residues. CDR1 is SGHTA, CDR2 FQGNSA, per germline. The V end was cut by 0 bases, the J end by 6 bases, with 12 bases between. The CDR3 region is CASSLAGLGGNEQFF. The CDR3 DNA reads as TGTGCCAGCAGCTTAGCGGGCCTAGGTGGCAATGAGCAGTTCTTC.

This chain joins TRBV20-1 and TRBJ2-5; D is perhaps TRBD1 (6 bases). The CDR3 is 15 residues long. Trimming took off 0 bases at V and 5 bases at J, with 16 bases between the two ends. Looked up from germline, CDR1 is DFQATT and CDR2 is SNEGSKA (reference sequence). CDR3 in amino acids: CSARDPGQGSETQYF. The DNA for the CDR3 is TGCAGTGCTAGAGATCCCGGGCAGGGGTCGGAGACCCAGTACTTC.